These 21 T cell receptor beta chains originate from one sample sequenced in a study of regulatory T cells in long-lasting Graves disease. For TCR beta, libraries came from iRepertoire HTBI primers and Arm-PCR of CDR3 regions. Via MiXCR, TCRdb re-called the multiplex PCR reads, giving one row per CDR3 protein. Among roughly 610,000 distinct CDR3 sequences listed, about 16% were seen once. Described time point: newly diagnosed GD, antithyroid drugs for less than 3 months. Researchers made the TCR library from RNA that was extracted from PBMCs. These same data were also listed under a study on T cells in Graves' hyperthyroidism and ophthalmopathy.

The starting material was peripheral blood mononuclear cells (PBMCs), obtained at new diagnosis, from a patient treated with antithyroid drugs. These receptors came from a man aged 18 to 30 with Graves disease.

In this sample, this clonotype turned up many times. The chain joins TRBV2 to TRBJ1-5; D is ambiguous. Germline V lookup: CDR1 SNHLY, CDR2 FYNNEI. The CDR3 is made up of 12 amino acids. The germline V and J ends were trimmed by 7 bases and 5 bases, with 9 bases remaining between them. Here the CDR3 DNA reads TGTGCCAGCAATCTCCAGGATCAGCCCCAGCATTTT. Protein: CASNLQDQPQHF.

The rearrangement joins TRBV19 to TRBJ2-3, with TRBD1 matching over 9 bases. Germline values: CDR1 LNHDA, CDR2 SQIVND (reference sequence). This CDR3 region has 17 residues. V was clipped by 5 bases and J by 0 bases; unmatched bases: 9. Written as DNA, the CDR3 is TGTGCCAGTAGTGTCGGGACAGGGAGGACTAGCACAGATACGCAGTATTTT. This sequence encodes CASSVGTGRTSTDTQYF.

Ten or more counts support this clonotype. V usage is TRBV28 and J usage is TRBJ1-5; D gene ambiguous. The length of the CDR3 is 16 residues. CDR1 and CDR2 (germline): MDHEN, SYDVKM. Between the trimmed V and J ends, which lost 0 bases and 5 bases, there was a span of 14 bases. CDR3 protein: CASSLWSRVSHQPQHF. The CDR3 bases are TGTGCCAGCAGTTTATGGTCCCGGGTCTCTCATCAGCCCCAGCATTTT.

Ten or more counts support this clonotype. The J gene is TRBJ1-5, the V gene TRBV30; D is undetermined. The V end was cut by 1 base, the J end by 1 base, with 5 bases between. Germline loops: CDR1 GTSNPN, CDR2 SVGIG (reference sequence). The CDR3 has 13 residues. The CDR3 sequence is CAWSGQSNQPQHF. CDR3 nucleotides: TGTGCCTGGAGTGGGCAAAGCAATCAGCCCCAGCATTTT.

The J gene is TRBJ2-5, the V gene TRBV11-2; the match to TRBD2 covers 15 bases. The germline CDR1 and CDR2 sequences are SGHAT and FQNNGV. The CDR3 totals 17 residues. V dropped 3 bases and J dropped 2; count of bases not matched to a gene: 4. As DNA, the CDR3 is TGTGCCAGCAGCTTGGGACTAGCGGGAGGAGGACAAGAGACCCAGTACTTC. Translation gives CASSLGLAGGGQETQYF.

The table lists this clonotype with many counts. The CDR3, as DNA: TGTGCCAGCAGCTTAGAGCAGCGGGGGGATACGCAGTATTTT. This gives the protein CASSLEQRGDTQYF. The rearrangement uses TRBV7-2 and TRBJ2-3; TRBD2 agrees at 8 bases. After removal of 1 base from V and 6 bases from J, the junction contained 3 bases not matched to a gene. The CDR3 totals 14 residues. Per germline, CDR1 SGHTA and CDR2 FQGNSA. Full variable domain (outside the CDR3, taken from reference TRBV7-2 and TRBJ2-3): GAGVSQSPSNKVTEKGKDVELRCDPISGHTALYWYRQSLGQGLEFLIYFQGNSAPDKSGLPSDRFSAERTGGSVSTLTIQRTQQEDSAVYLCASSLEQRGDTQYFGPGTRLTVL.

This clonotype was observed a handful of times. The chain links TRBV20-1 to TRBJ2-3, with TRBD2 identical over 8 bases. V lost 3 bases and J lost 1; bases outside the gene matches: 6. Germline V lookup: CDR1 DFQATT, CDR2 SNEGSKA (reference sequence). This CDR3 spans 15 amino acids. DNA for the CDR3: TGCAGTGCTAGTGGGGGACTAGGGCGCACAGATACGCAGTATTTT. It yields the protein CSASGGLGRTDTQYF.

A few counts support this clonotype. This rearrangement joins TRBV5-1 to TRBJ2-3, with 9 bases lining up with TRBD1. This CDR3 comprises 17 residues. Trimming took 3 bases from V and 4 from J; bases not matched to a gene: 12. The germline V gene has CDR1 SGHRS and CDR2 YFSETQ. CDR3 region: CASSSPGQGSYPDTQYF. CDR3 nucleotides: TGCGCCAGCAGCTCGCCCGGACAGGGGAGTTACCCAGATACGCAGTATTTT.

The V call is TRBV5-4, the J call TRBJ2-7; 11 bases map to TRBD2. Germline-derived CDR1 and CDR2 are SGHNT and YYREEE (reference sequence). V was clipped by 2 bases and J by 7 bases; unmatched bases: 5. The CDR3 is 14 residues long. Here the CDR3 DNA reads TGTGCCAGCAGCTTTAGCGGGAGGGCCGAAGAGCAGTACTTC. Encoded protein: CASSFSGRAEEQYF.

CDR3 residues: CAWRGTSNQPQHF. The CDR3 nucleotides are TGTGCCTGGAGGGGCACCAGCAATCAGCCCCAGCATTTT. The chain joins TRBV30 to TRBJ1-5; no clear D gene. With 3 bases removed from V and 1 base from J, the gap between germline ends came to 7 bases. Germline V CDR1 and CDR2: GTSNPN, SVGIG (reference sequence). The CDR3 sequence is 13 residues long. The full variable domain, its missing parts supplied by reference TRBV30 and TRBJ1-5, is SQTIHQWPATLVQPVGSPLSLECTVEGTSNPNLYWYRQAAGRGLQLLFYSVGIGQISSEVPQNLSASRPQDRQFILSSKKLLLSDSGFYLCAWRGTSNQPQHFGDGTRLSIL.

For this clonotype: This may stem from a read error, because a much larger clone lies one nucleotide away. This sequence joins TRBV7-3 and TRBJ2-5; TRBD2 aligns across 15 bases. The CDR3 has 17 amino acids. Germline-derived CDR1 and CDR2 are SGHTA and FQGTGA. V gave up 5 bases and J gave up 7 bases; unmatched junction bases: 11. The CDR3: CASSRGLAGGREGTQYF. The CDR3 nucleotides read TGTGCCAGCAGCCGGGGACTAGCGGGAGGCCGGGAAGGGACCCAGTACTTC.

In this sample, this clonotype turned up a few times. The chain carries TRBV28 and TRBJ2-6; 8 bases are shared with TRBD1. CDR1 is MDHEN and CDR2 is SYDVKM in the germline V gene. The CDR3 covers 19 residues. Trimming removed 6 bases from V and 0 bases from J; junction bases left unmatched: 13. The CDR3 loop is CASRHLRDRLTSGANVLTF. In DNA form, the CDR3 reads TGTGCCAGCAGACACCTTCGGGACAGGTTAACCTCTGGGGCCAACGTCCTGACTTTC.

This chain joins TRBV3-1 and TRBJ2-5; TRBD1 might be the D (6 bases). The germline gives CDR1 LGHDT, CDR2 YNNKEL (reference sequence). This CDR3 has 14 residues. V was shortened by 5 bases and J by 1 base, with 11 bases between the two germline ends. CDR3 amino acids: CASSFRQAQETQYF. The CDR3 DNA sequence: TGTGCCAGCAGCTTTCGACAGGCCCAAGAGACCCAGTACTTC.

This clonotype was detected many times. The chain couples TRBV11-2 to TRBJ2-2; D remains ambiguous. This CDR3 comprises 11 residues. Germline V gene lookup returns CDR1 SGHAT and CDR2 FQNNGV. Trimming shortened V by 3 bases and J by 11 bases, and 7 bases separated the two germline ends. The CDR3 spells CASSFVRELFF. The CDR3, as DNA: TGTGCCAGCAGCTTTGTTCGAGAGCTGTTTTTT.

This clonotype was seen a single time. V gene TRBV6-1 combines with J gene TRBJ1-2, with 8 nucleotides matching TRBD1. CDR1 MNHNS and CDR2 SASEGT come from the germline V gene. The junction had 8 bases not matched to a gene; V was cut back by 3 bases and J by 2 bases. The CDR3 contains 16 residues. Written as DNA, the CDR3 is TGTGCCAGCAGTGATCCCGGACAGGGAATAAACTATGGCTACACCTTC. This translates into CASSDPGQGINYGYTF.

This clonotype was detected many times. The chain employs TRBV2 and TRBJ1-4, with 9 bases matching TRBD1. Trimming took 4 bases from V and 8 from J; bases not matched to a gene: 5. This CDR3 is 14 amino acids long. Per germline, CDR1 SNHLY and CDR2 FYNNEI. Here the CDR3 reads CASSVDRGGEKLFF. In nucleotides, the CDR3 is TGTGCCAGCAGTGTCGACAGGGGGGGGGAAAAACTGTTTTTT.

This clonotype was counted between two and nine times. The rearrangement links TRBV7-9 to TRBJ2-5; 9 nucleotides line up with TRBD2. This CDR3 comprises 17 residues. CDR1 and CDR2 from the germline V gene are SEHNR and FQNEAQ (reference sequence). V trimming: 2 bases; J trimming: 6 bases; junction bases outside the gene matches: 13. The CDR3 coding sequence is TGTGCCAGCAGCTTACCAGGCGGGAGGGCAGGCGAGAAGACCCAGTACTTC. Protein sequence: CASSLPGGRAGEKTQYF.

The rearrangement links TRBV4-1 to TRBJ2-7; D may be TRBD1 (6 bases). Germline assignment: CDR1 MGHRA and CDR2 YSYEKL. CDR3 length: 14 residues. The germline V and J ends were trimmed by 1 base and 7 bases, with 14 bases remaining between them. The CDR3 nucleotides read TGCGCCAGCAGCCAAGTACCAGGGACAAGGGAGCAGTACTTC. The encoded protein is CASSQVPGTREQYF.

This clonotype has ten or more counts. This sequence joins TRBV20-1 and TRBJ2-7, with 8 bases that match TRBD2. The CDR3 has 12 residues. Looked up from germline, CDR1 is DFQATT and CDR2 is SNEGSKA (reference sequence). This CDR3 reads CSLIAGFGEQYF. Written as DNA, the CDR3 is TGCAGCCTAATAGCGGGATTTGGGGAGCAGTACTTC.

This rearrangement joins TRBV19 to TRBJ2-5; 8 bases map to TRBD2. Germline values: CDR1 LNHDA, CDR2 SQIVND (reference sequence). The CDR3 sequence is 16 residues long. V was clipped by 4 bases and J by 4 bases; unmatched bases: 11. CDR3 protein: CASSKYGTRGGETQYF. CDR3 sequence (DNA): TGTGCCAGTAGTAAATACGGGACTAGGGGCGGAGAGACCCAGTACTTC.

The chain employs TRBV27 and TRBJ1-1, with D possibly TRBD1 on 6 matching bases. With 8 bases removed from V and 5 bases from J, the gap between germline ends came to 18 bases. CDR3 size: 14 residues. Per germline, CDR1 MNHEY and CDR2 SMNVEV (reference sequence). CDR3 sequence reads: CASLGGGLRTEAFF. Here the CDR3 DNA reads TGTGCCAGCCTAGGGGGGGGGCTGAGGACTGAAGCTTTCTTT.